This TCR beta chain originates from a study of OX40 agonist ivuxolimab in advanced cancers. Study-wide results and caveats: The specificity for antigen of the expanded peripheral T cells was not determined. A proportion of nonresponders additionally exhibited low normalized T-cell clonal expansion.

As regards this clone: The antigen remains undetermined.

From germline, CDR1 is LNHDA and CDR2 SQIVND (reference sequence). V trimming: 3 bases; J trimming: 8 bases; junction bases outside the gene matches: 4. There are 14 residues in the CDR3. Clones were read by immunoSEQ multiplex PCR, and TCRdb kept only the in-frame ones, dropping some. The sample has 85,000 to 100,000 clones, approximately 93% seen once. The starting material was CD4+ or CD8+ T cells sorted from blood, obtained in a trial of the OX40 agonist ivuxolimab. The J gene is TRBJ1-2, the V gene TRBV19; 12 positions match TRBD1. The TCR was taken from an adult with an advanced solid tumor such as melanoma, head and neck, liver or kidney cancer. The CDR3 sequence is CASSISGTGGGYTF. The CDR3 DNA is TGTGCCAGTAGTATCTCTGGGACAGGGGGCGGCTACACCTTC.